This paragraph reports one TCR beta chain. Antigen: not known. The PCR was carried out with 60 Vbeta primers and 13 Jbeta primers. The table came from immunoSEQ multiplex PCR; TCRdb's copy has only in-frame clones and leaves some out. The data show just over 70,000 clones, 70% to 75% seen once. Germline-derived CDR1 and CDR2 are LNHNV and YYDKDF (reference sequence). V was pared by 0 bases and J by 6 bases, with 11 bases between. This CDR3 contains 14 residues. The data originate from a study of cytomegalovirus exposure and HLA in healthy donors. General observations from the study: HLA-A and HLA-B allele assignments for most subjects were reportedly predicted accurately using TCR beta sequences. The study put roughly 160 TCR beta chains on its list as cytomegalovirus-associated.

The J gene is TRBJ1-1, the V gene TRBV15; a weak D match, TRBD1 (5 bases). The sequencing input was PBMCs. The clonotype comes from a human donor in good health. CDR3 sequence: CATSRDLGGAEAFF. The CDR3 DNA reads as TGTGCCACCAGCAGAGATCTCGGAGGGGCTGAAGCTTTCTTT.